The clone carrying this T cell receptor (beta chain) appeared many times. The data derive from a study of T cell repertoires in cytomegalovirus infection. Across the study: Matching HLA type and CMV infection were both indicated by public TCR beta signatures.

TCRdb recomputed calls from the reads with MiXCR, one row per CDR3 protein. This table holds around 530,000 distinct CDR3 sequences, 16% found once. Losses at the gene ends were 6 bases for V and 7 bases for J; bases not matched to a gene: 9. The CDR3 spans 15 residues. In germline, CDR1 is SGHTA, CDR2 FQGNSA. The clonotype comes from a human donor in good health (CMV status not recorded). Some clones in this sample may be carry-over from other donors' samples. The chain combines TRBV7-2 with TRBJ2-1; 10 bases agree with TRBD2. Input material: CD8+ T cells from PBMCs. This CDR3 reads CASRDGLADLNEQFF. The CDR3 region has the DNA TGTGCCAGCAGGGACGGACTAGCGGATTTGAATGAGCAGTTCTTC.